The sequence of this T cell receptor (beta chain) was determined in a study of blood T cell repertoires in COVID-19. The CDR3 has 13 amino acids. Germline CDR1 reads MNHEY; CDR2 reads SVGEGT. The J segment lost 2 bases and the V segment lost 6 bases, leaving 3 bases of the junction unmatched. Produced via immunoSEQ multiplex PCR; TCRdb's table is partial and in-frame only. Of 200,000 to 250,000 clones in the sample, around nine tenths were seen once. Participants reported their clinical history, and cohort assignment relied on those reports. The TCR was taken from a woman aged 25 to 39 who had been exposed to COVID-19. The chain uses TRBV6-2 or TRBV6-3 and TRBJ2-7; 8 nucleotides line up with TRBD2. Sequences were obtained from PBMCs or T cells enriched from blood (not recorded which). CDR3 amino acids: CASSWTSTYEQYF. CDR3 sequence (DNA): TGTGCCAGCAGCTGGACTAGCACCTACGAGCAGTACTTC.